This T cell receptor (beta chain) comes out of a study of memory B cells and T cells in multiple sclerosis (dated by TCRdb to between 2018 and 2020). As for the study more broadly: TCR beta repertoires of autoproliferating peripheral T cells were compared with the TCR beta repertoires of brain lesion-infiltrating T cells in multiple sclerosis patients. A couple of multiple sclerosis patients, for whom either brain lesions at autopsy or brain-infiltrating cells from biopsy were available, were included in TCR sequencing. What the study reported, not specific to this receptor: Because clone-set sizes differed between compartments, counts of shared clonotypes were influenced and normalization was required.

According to the germline V gene, CDR1 reads WSHSY and CDR2 reads SAAADI. Unmatched junction bases come to 13, with V trimmed by 6 bases and J by 15 bases. From cysteine to phenylalanine, the CDR3 is 13 amino acids long. The entry retains the CDR3 DNA only, 39 bases that are in frame from base 1. Autoproliferating (CFSEdim) and non-proliferating (CFSEhi) T cell fractions were sequenced separately after stimulus-free culture of CFSE-labeled PBMCs. Altogether, 50 million to 55 million CFSE-labeled PBMCs were kept in culture for 6 to 8 days with no stimulus, after which the replicate wells were combined. PBMCs were labeled with around 0.48 uM CFSE and were cultured without exogenous stimuli in serum-free AIM-V medium. PBMCs were isolated by Ficoll density gradient centrifugation and cryopreserved before use. Using a FACSAria III, live 7-AAD-negative cells were sorted, then washed with PBS and stored frozen at -80 degrees C as dry pellets.

As for this clone: Its target antigen remains unknown. No base quality information exists; no much larger clone differs at one position.

Using the immunoSEQ Platform, TCRbeta CDR3 regions were amplified from extracted genomic DNA. The immunoSEQ assay used multiplex PCR together with high-throughput sequencing and a bioinformatics pipeline from the vendor. The study's processing was this. After discarding non-productive sequences and any CDR3s under 4 amino acids in length, clonotype frequencies were recalculated for each sample. In immunoSEQ Analyzer 2.0, shared clonotypes were identified as identical CDR3 amino acid, V gene and J gene sequences. Repertoire overlap was normalized by dividing shared clonotype counts by the product of both clone-set sizes, scaled by 1000 into arbitrary units. Drawn from immuneACCESS, this table holds only the in-frame rearrangements with V and J called that TCRdb kept. Clones are partly lost; checked studies trace under half to an unresolved V gene and leave the rest unexplained. V and J calls and clone size are given by that table; D and trimming were obtained from the DNA. This sample is represented by some 49,000 clones; approximately 80% of them were singletons. In total, the top ten clones hold 1% to 1.3% of the sample.

In this chain, TRBV10-2 is recombined with TRBJ1-3, with TRBD1 matching 8 junction bases. This clonotype originated in a human donor with multiple sclerosis. What was sequenced was PBMCs from blood kept in culture. The nucleotide sequence reads TGCGCCAGCAGCGCGACAGGGGCGTTACGGGGATATTTT. It specifies CASSATGALRGYF.